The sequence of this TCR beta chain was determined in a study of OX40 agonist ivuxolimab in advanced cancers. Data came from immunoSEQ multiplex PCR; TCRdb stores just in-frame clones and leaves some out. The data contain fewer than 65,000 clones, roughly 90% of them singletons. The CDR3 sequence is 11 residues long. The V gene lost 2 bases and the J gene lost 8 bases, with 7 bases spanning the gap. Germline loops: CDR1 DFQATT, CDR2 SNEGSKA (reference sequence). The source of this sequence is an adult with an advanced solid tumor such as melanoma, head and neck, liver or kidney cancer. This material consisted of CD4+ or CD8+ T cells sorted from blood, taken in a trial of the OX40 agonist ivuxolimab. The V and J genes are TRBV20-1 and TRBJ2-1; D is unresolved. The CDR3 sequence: CSARLIDEQFF. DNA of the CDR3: TGCAGTGCTAGACTGATTGATGAGCAGTTCTTC.